This section outlines one T cell receptor beta chain sequence together with its context. Its antigen is unknown. These data are taken from a study of OX40 agonist ivuxolimab in advanced cancers. Study-wide background: Enrolled patients in dose escalation had cancers that were hepatocellular carcinoma, melanoma, renal cell or head and neck cancer. Males comprised 82.7% of the group, whose mean age was roughly 60 years (range 23 to 79).

Using immunoSEQ multiplex PCR, the repertoire was profiled, and TCRdb retains in-frame clones only, with some absent. The sample holds 6,000 or so clones, approximately 72% seen once. Study-level points and caveats: On average, CD8+ T cells showed a greater number of expanded clones than CD4+.

With autoimmune disease history or systemic immunosuppression, patients were excluded. The ends lost 1 base at V and 8 bases at J; junction bases unmatched: 8. Germline V gene sequence: CDR1 SEHNR, CDR2 FQNEAQ (reference sequence). There are 16 residues in the CDR3. V usage is TRBV7-9 and J usage is TRBJ2-1; 10 nucleotides match TRBD2. Sequencing used CD4+ or CD8+ T cells sorted from blood, obtained in a trial of the OX40 agonist ivuxolimab. This receptor was obtained from an adult with an advanced solid tumor such as melanoma, head and neck, liver or kidney cancer. The CDR3 DNA reads as TGTGCCAGCAGCTTAGTAAAGCGGGAGGGCCTTTATGAGCAGTTCTTC. Translated: CASSLVKREGLYEQFF.